This T cell receptor beta chain was captured by sequencing in a study of blood T cell repertoires in COVID-19. Study overall: Specimens from acute and convalescent COVID-19 originated in the United States, Italy and Spain. Sources were T cells, B-cell-depleted T cells, or PBMCs; the material itself was cDNA or gDNA.

Per the study methods: Amplification of reference gene primers provided the estimated nucleated cell counts. Here immunoSEQ multiplex PCR was the method, and the copy in TCRdb shows in-frame clones only, minus some. V and J calls and clone size are as listed in that table; D and trimming were resolved from the DNA. The table includes tens of thousands of clones, under 90% detected once. Sequencing input: peripheral blood. The sequence came from a man between 65 and 85 years old with acute or convalescent COVID-19.

CDR3 sequence (DNA): TGTGCCACCAGCAGATTTGGACTCGGGGCGAACACCGGGGAGCTGTTTTTT. It is translated as CATSRFGLGANTGELFF. The J gene is TRBJ2-2, the V gene TRBV15, with TRBD2 as a possible D gene (5 bases). V shed 2 bases and J shed 0 bases, with 13 bases lying between them. Germline loops: CDR1 LNHNV, CDR2 YYDKDF (reference sequence). CDR3 length equals 17 residues.